This T cell receptor (beta chain) was identified in a study of control samples from healthy donors and cancer patients. Profiled with immunoSEQ multiplex PCR; TCRdb holds only in-frame clones, not every one. The sample shows 150,000 to 200,000 clones, about nine tenths of them seen only once. Sample: blood. This receptor was taken from a woman in her twenties or thirties in good health.

CDR3 DNA sequence: TGTGCCAGCAGTTTCGTCGGGGGGTACGAGCAGTACTTC. Its translation is CASSFVGGYEQYF. This chain uses TRBV28 with TRBJ2-7, with TRBD2 matching 7 bases. Losses at the gene ends were 3 bases for V and 4 bases for J; bases not matched to a gene: 3. This CDR3 contains 13 residues. CDR1 is MDHEN and CDR2 is SYDVKM in the germline V gene.